What follows describes a single T cell receptor (beta chain). The antigen is not known. During its preparation, the TCRbeta library received unique molecular identifiers. TCRdb reanalysed the PCR reads using MiXCR and keeps one entry per CDR3 protein. The sample consists of roughly 420,000 distinct CDR3 sequences, 15% to 20% of them appearing once. This record belongs to a study of T-cell reconstitution after alpha-beta-depleted transplantation in children. Points from the study as a whole: T-cell counts and diversity were attributed mostly to newly produced T cells one year after transplant.

CDR1 is MNHEY and CDR2 is SVGAGI in the germline V gene. Germline trimming cut 4 bases from V and 5 bases from J; bases unmatched to any gene: 6. This CDR3 spans 16 amino acids. Material: PBMCs, mostly from graft donor cells, obtained 360 days after TCRalphabeta/CD19-depleted stem cell transplant. This clonotype was sampled from a boy younger than two who had a stem cell transplant for Wiskott-Aldrich syndrome, so the T cells may come from the graft donor. The chain employs TRBV6-5 and TRBJ2-1; 12 bases match TRBD2. Written as DNA, the CDR3 is TGTGCCAGCAGTTCTAGGACTAGCGGGATCCACAATGAGCAGTTCTTC. Protein: CASSSRTSGIHNEQFF.